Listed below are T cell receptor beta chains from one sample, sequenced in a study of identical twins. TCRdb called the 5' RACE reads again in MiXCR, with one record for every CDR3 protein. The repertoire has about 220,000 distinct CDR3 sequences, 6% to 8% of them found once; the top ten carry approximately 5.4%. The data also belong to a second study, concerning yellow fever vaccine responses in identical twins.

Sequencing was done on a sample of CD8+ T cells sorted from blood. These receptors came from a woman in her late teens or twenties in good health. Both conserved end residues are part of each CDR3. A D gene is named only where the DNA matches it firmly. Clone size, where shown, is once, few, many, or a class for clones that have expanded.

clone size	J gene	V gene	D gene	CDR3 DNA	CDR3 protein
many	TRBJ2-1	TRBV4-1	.	TGCGCCAGCAGCCAAGAGAACAGGGACAATGAGCAGTTCTTC	CASSQENRDNEQFF
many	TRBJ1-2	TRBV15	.	TGTGCCACCAGCAGAGATTCTCGCACAAACTATGGCTACACCTTC	CATSRDSRTNYGYTF
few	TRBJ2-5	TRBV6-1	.	TGTGCCAGCCTCGGCGGGGGCACAGAGACCCAGTACTTC	CASLGGGTETQYF
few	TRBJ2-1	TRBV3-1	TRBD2	TGTGCCAGCAGCCAAGAGTCGCGGGGGGGCCCTGAGCAGTTCTTC	CASSQESRGGPEQFF
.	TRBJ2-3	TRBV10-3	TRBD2	TGTGCCATCATAGCCGGGACTAGCGGCACAGATACGCAGTATTTT	CAIIAGTSGTDTQYF
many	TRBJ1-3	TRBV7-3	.	TGTGCCAGCAGCTTGGACGTTACCTCTGGAAACACCATATATTTT	CASSLDVTSGNTIYF
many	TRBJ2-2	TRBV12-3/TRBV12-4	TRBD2	TGTGCCAGCAGTTTCAGCGGGAAAGCGTTTACCGGGGAGCTGTTTTTT	CASSFSGKAFTGELFF
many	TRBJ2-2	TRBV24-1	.	TGTGCCACCAGGGACGGATACACCGGGGAGCTGTTTTTT	CATRDGYTGELFF
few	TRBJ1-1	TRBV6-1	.	TGTGCCAGCAGTACAAGGCGGTACAGGATGGTCGCTGAAGCTTTCTTT	CASSTRRYRMVAEAFF
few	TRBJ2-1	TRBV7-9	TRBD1	TGTGCCAGCAGCGCGGGACAGGGGGCTTTCAATGAGCAGTTCTTC	CASSAGQGAFNEQFF
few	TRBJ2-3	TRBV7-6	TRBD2	TGTGCCAGCAGCTTACCCTCTCCGAGGGCTAGCGGGGGGGCACTATCTAGCACAGATACGCAGTATTTT	CASSLPSPRASGGALSSTDTQYF
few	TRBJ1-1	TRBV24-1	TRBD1	TGTGCCACCAGTGATTTGACCCTCCACAGGGGTTGCACTGAAGCTTTCTTT	CATSDLTLHRGCTEAFF
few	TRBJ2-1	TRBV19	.	TGTGCCAGTAGTATCGGGGACGCAGCCTACAATGAGCAGTTCTTC	CASSIGDAAYNEQFF
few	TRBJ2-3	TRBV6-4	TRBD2	TGTGCCAGCAGTGACTCGACTAGCGGGGGCGATACGCAGTATTTT	CASSDSTSGGDTQYF
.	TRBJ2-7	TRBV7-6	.	TGTGCCAGCAGTGTAAGCAGGGGGGCTTCCTACGAGCAGTACTTC	CASSVSRGASYEQYF
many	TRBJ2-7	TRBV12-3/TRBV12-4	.	TGTGCCAGCTCTTCGGACTACGAGCAGTACTTC	CASSSDYEQYF
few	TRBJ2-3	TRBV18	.	TGTGCCAGCTCACAGGGGACTGTTACTAGCACAGATACGCAGTATTTT	CASSQGTVTSTDTQYF
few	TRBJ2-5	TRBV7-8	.	TGTGCCAGCAGACAAGGGACAAGACAAGAGACCCAGTACTTC	CASRQGTRQETQYF
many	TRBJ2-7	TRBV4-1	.	TGCGCCAGCAGCCAAGAGCGATGGGAGGGACAATACGAGCAGTACTTC	CASSQERWEGQYEQYF
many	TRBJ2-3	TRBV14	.	TGTGCCAGCAGCCAATTCAGAACAGATACGCAGTATTTT	CASSQFRTDTQYF
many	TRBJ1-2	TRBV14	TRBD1	TGTGCCAGCAGCCAAGAGCCTAAAGGGGGCAGCTATGGCTACACCTTC	CASSQEPKGGSYGYTF
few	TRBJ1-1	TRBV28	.	TGTGCCAGCCTGATGGGGAACACTGAAGCTTTCTTT	CASLMGNTEAFF
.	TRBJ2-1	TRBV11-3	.	TGTGCCAGCAGCTTAGAACGACTACTTTACAATGAGCAGTTCTTC	CASSLERLLYNEQFF
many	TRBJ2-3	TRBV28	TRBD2	TGTGCCAGCAGTTTAACCCCGGGGCTAGCGGGACGCACAGATACGCAGTATTTT	CASSLTPGLAGRTDTQYF
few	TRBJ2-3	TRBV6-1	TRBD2	TGTGCCAGCAGTGAATCTAGCGGATCGGGCAGCACAGATACGCAGTATTTT	CASSESSGSGSTDTQYF
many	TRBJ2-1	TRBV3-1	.	TGTGCCAGCAGCCAAGTTGGAGACGGCCACAATGAGCAGTTCTTC	CASSQVGDGHNEQFF
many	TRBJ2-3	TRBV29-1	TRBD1	TGCAGCGTCATTACCTGGACAGGGGCCACAGATACGCAGTATTTT	CSVITWTGATDTQYF
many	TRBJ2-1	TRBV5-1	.	TGCGCCAGCAGCTACGCTAGCGCTGAGCAGTTCTTC	CASSYASAEQFF
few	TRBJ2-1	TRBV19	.	TGTGCCAGTAGTATAGACCCCCTTCCGGGGGACTACAATGAGCAGTTCTTC	CASSIDPLPGDYNEQFF
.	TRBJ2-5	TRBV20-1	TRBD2	TGCAGTGCTAGTTCAGCGGGGGGGCTTCGGGAGACCCAGTACTTC	CSASSAGGLRETQYF
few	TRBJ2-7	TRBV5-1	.	TGCGCCAGCAGCCTTGGGCGTGAGACTACATTTTACGAGCAGTACTTC	CASSLGRETTFYEQYF
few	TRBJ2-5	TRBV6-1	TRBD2	TGTGCCAGCACCCTAAGCGGGGCGAACCAAGAGACCCAGTACTTC	CASTLSGANQETQYF
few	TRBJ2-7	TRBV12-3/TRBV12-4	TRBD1	TGTGCCAGCAGTTTAGTGCAGGGGGTTTACGAGCAGTACTTC	CASSLVQGVYEQYF
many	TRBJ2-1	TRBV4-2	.	TGTGCCAGCAGCCTACTCGAAAGCGTTAGCTCCTACAATGAGCAGTTCTTC	CASSLLESVSSYNEQFF
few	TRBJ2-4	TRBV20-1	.	TGCAGTGCTAGGGGCCCGGCCAAAAACATTCAGTACTTC	CSARGPAKNIQYF